The T cell receptor (beta chain) under discussion was sequenced for a study of blood T cell repertoires in COVID-19. Participant-reported clinical history was the basis for cohort assignment. The data were produced by immunoSEQ multiplex PCR, yet TCRdb's version contains in-frame clones alone and is incomplete. The sample yields about 240,000 clones, 83% seen once. With 4 bases removed from V and 5 bases from J, the gap between germline ends came to 11 bases. The CDR3 consists of 14 residues. The germline V gene has CDR1 SGHTA and CDR2 FQGTGA. This sequence was found in a woman aged 35 to 49 who had been exposed to COVID-19. Sequenced sample: PBMCs or T cells enriched from blood (not recorded which). The V gene is TRBV7-3, the J gene TRBJ2-2; the D is unclear. DNA for the CDR3: TGTGCCAGCAGCTCCTTAGTATCAACCGGGGAGCTGTTTTTT. This codes for CASSSLVSTGELFF.